The 10 T cell receptor beta chains below come from one sample, sequenced in a study of vaccination effects on CD4 cells after COVID-19. Only in-frame clones appear in the TCRdb table, and some are missing; sequencing was by immunoSEQ multiplex PCR. The table has about 81,000 clones, about three quarters seen once. Before sequencing, viral peptide pools were used by the ViraFEST assay to expand antigen-specific CD4+ T cells. At the end of less than 12 days of culture, CD4+ T cells were isolated. Either the mRNA-1273 or the BNT162b2 vaccine was given to participants as two doses. No antigens are known for them. Sample: CD4+ T cells from PBMCs cultured with HCoV-OC43 spike peptides, taken after COVID-19 vaccination. The subset is: HCoV-OC43 spike overlapping peptide pool stimulation. These receptor sequences come from a human donor who received a COVID-19 vaccine.

This chain uses TRBV6-5 with TRBJ1-2, with a tentative D call TRBD1 (5 bases). V dropped 7 bases and J dropped 4 bases, with 10 bases sitting between them. Per germline, CDR1 MNHEY and CDR2 SVGAGI. This CDR3 is built from 12 residues. DNA of the CDR3: TGTGCCAGCAAGGCAGGGACCTATGGCTACACCTTC. Protein sequence: CASKAGTYGYTF.

The chain uses TRBV5-4 and TRBJ2-1; D remains unclear. Germline assignment: CDR1 SGHNT and CDR2 YYREEE (reference sequence). This CDR3 spans 14 amino acids. With 1 base removed from V and 4 bases from J, the gap between germline ends came to 9 bases. CDR3 loop: CASSLSTAYNEQFF. The CDR3 bases are TGTGCCAGCAGCTTGAGTACAGCTTACAATGAGCAGTTCTTC.

The genes are TRBV5-8 and TRBJ1-1; 10 bases agree with TRBD1. This CDR3 has 15 residues. Unmatched junction bases numbered 12, after V lost 7 bases and J lost 6 bases. Germline V gene lookup returns CDR1 SGHTS and CDR2 YDEGEE. CDR3: CASAGVRDRGPEAFF. The CDR3, as DNA: TGTGCCAGCGCGGGGGTCCGGGACAGGGGCCCTGAAGCTTTCTTT.

This chain uses TRBV5-1 with TRBJ2-5, with 8 bases aligning to TRBD1. V lost 4 bases and J lost 4; bases outside the gene matches: 9. The CDR3 runs to 15 residues. Germline-derived CDR1 and CDR2 are SGHRS and YFSETQ. CDR3 sequence reads: CASSRLGRGRETQYF. The CDR3 DNA sequence: TGCGCCAGCAGCCGTCTAGGCAGGGGGCGAGAGACCCAGTACTTC.

This chain joins TRBV6-5 and TRBJ1-2, with D uncertain. The CDR3 runs to 12 residues. The ends were cut back, 6 bases at V and 9 bases at J, with 14 bases in the middle. Germline CDR1 MNHEY, CDR2 SVGAGI. For the CDR3, the DNA is TGTGCCAGCAGGGGTGACCAGACTAGCTACACCTTC. Translating gives CASRGDQTSYTF.

The chain joins TRBV5-1 to TRBJ2-7; weak D call: TRBD2 (7 bases). Trimming took 1 base from V and 6 from J, leaving 8 bases between them. The CDR3 has 12 residues. Germline lookup yields CDR1 SGHRS and CDR2 YFSETQ. The CDR3 loop reads CASSLRGGEQYV. The CDR3 DNA reads TGCGCCAGCAGCTTGAGGGGGGGCGAGCAGTACGTC.

The chain combines TRBV6-5 with TRBJ1-4, with D hard to call. V gave up 8 bases and J gave up 0 bases, with 7 bases separating them. The CDR3 contains 13 residues. Looked up from germline, CDR1 is MNHEY and CDR2 is SVGAGI. The CDR3 region is CASVRTTNEKLFF. The CDR3 region has the DNA TGTGCCAGCGTGAGGACAACTAATGAAAAACTGTTTTTT.

The chain carries TRBV20-1 and TRBJ2-7; D not certain. With 3 bases removed from V and 7 bases from J, the gap between germline ends came to 10 bases. CDR1 DFQATT and CDR2 SNEGSKA come from the germline V gene (reference sequence). The CDR3 has 11 amino acids. The CDR3 protein is CSASLGREQYV. The DNA for the CDR3 is TGCAGTGCTAGTTTGGGCCGGGAGCAGTACGTC.

The table lists this clone with a count of one. The V gene is TRBV24-1, the J gene TRBJ2-1, with 9 bases fitting TRBD1. The CDR3 is made up of 16 amino acids. V trimming: 4 bases; J trimming: 3 bases; junction bases outside the gene matches: 6. Germline values: CDR1 KGHDR, CDR2 SFDVKD. CDR3 residues: CATSETGTGNYNEQFF. The CDR3 DNA follows: TGTGCCACCAGTGAAACCGGGACAGGGAACTACAATGAGCAGTTCTTC.

The sample holds one count of this clone. The gene calls are TRBV5-1 and TRBJ1-1; no definite D call. V lost 0 bases to trimming and J lost 2 bases, with 8 bases between them. The germline V gene has CDR1 SGHRS and CDR2 YFSETQ. This CDR3 is built from 14 residues. The CDR3 region is CASSLGTSNTEAFF. CDR3 DNA sequence: TGCGCCAGCAGCTTGGGTACGTCCAACACTGAAGCTTTCTTT.